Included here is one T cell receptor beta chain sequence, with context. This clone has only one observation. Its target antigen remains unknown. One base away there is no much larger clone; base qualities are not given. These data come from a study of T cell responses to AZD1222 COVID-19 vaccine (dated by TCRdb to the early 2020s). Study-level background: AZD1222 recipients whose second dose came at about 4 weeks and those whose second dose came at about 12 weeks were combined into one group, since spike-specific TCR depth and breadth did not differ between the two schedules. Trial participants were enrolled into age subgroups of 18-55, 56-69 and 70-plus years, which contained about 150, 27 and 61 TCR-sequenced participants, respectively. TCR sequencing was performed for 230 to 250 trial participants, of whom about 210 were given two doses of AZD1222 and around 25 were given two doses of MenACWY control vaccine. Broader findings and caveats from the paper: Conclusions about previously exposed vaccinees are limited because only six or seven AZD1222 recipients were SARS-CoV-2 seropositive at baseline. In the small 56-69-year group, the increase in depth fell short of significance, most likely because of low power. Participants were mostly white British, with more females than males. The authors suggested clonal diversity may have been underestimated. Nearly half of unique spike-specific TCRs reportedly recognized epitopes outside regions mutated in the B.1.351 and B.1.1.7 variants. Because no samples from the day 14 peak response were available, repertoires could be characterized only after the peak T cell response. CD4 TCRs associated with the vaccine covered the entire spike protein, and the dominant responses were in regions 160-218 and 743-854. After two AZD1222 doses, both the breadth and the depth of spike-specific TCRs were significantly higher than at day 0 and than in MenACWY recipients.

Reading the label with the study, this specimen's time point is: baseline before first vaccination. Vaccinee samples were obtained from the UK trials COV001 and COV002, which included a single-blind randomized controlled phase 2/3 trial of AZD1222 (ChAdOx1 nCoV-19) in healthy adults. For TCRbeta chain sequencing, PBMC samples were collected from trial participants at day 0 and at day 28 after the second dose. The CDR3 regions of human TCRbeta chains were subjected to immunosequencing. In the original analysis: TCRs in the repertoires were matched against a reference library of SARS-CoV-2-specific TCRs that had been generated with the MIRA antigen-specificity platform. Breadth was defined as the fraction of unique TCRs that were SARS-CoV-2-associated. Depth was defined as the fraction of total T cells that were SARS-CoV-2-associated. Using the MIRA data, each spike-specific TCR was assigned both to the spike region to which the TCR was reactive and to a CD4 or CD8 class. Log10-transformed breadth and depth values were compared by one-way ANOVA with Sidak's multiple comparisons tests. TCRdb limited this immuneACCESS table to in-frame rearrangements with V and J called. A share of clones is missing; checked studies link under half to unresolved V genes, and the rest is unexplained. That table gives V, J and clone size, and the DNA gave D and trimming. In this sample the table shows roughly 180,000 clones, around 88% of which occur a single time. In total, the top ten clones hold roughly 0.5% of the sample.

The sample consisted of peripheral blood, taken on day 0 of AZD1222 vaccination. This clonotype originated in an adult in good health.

In nucleotides, the sequence is TGTGCCAGCAGCTTGTCCGTGGGCGTCGGTGAAAAACTGTTTTTT. This encodes CASSLSVGVGEKLFF. The rearranged chain carries TRBV5-6 and TRBJ1-4; the D segment cannot be called with confidence. CDR1 is given as SGHDT and CDR2 as YYEEEE, both from the germline V gene. The CDR3 covers 15 residues, taking in both the cysteine and the phenylalanine. The entry retains the CDR3 DNA only, 45 bases that are in frame from base 1. The junction shows trimming of 1 base on V and 7 bases on J, plus 14 bases between the germline ends.